Listed here are 27 T cell receptor beta chains from one sample, sequenced in a study of T cell responses to AZD1222 COVID-19 vaccine. Measured with immunoSEQ multiplex PCR; TCRdb has only the in-frame clones, and not every one. Of about 140,000 clones in the sample, 80% to 95% were seen once. The sequenced sample was peripheral blood, obtained 28 days after the second AZD1222 dose. The receptor set was obtained from an adult who received the AZD1222 COVID-19 vaccine.

This clone was detected only once. This chain connects TRBV28 to TRBJ2-7; D unclear. Germline values: CDR1 MDHEN, CDR2 SYDVKM. There are 13 residues in the CDR3. V was shortened by 5 bases and J by 6 bases, with 14 bases between the two germline ends. CDR3 nucleotide sequence: TGTGCCAGCAGTCCACCCGTTTTGGGCGAGCAGTACTTC. It translates to CASSPPVLGEQYF.

The rearrangement links TRBV30 to TRBJ1-2; D is undetermined. Germline loops: CDR1 GTSNPN, CDR2 SVGIG (reference sequence). V was pared by 3 bases and J by 7 bases, with 9 bases between. CDR3 length: 11 amino acids. The CDR3 reads CAWSLRVGYTF. As DNA, the CDR3 is TGTGCCTGGAGCTTGCGGGTTGGCTACACCTTC.

The CDR3 protein is CASSQERRPGNEKLFF. DNA of the CDR3: TGTGCCAGCAGCCAAGAACGGCGCCCGGGTAATGAAAAACTGTTTTTT. The chain joins TRBV3-1 (or the pseudogene TRBV3-2) to TRBJ1-4; the D is unclear. The CDR3 spans 16 residues. V shed 0 bases and J shed 4 bases, with 12 bases lying between them. Germline-derived CDR1 and CDR2 are LGHDT and YNNKEL (reference sequence).

The V call is TRBV18, the J call TRBJ1-5; D is perhaps TRBD1 (6 bases). CDR1 KGHSH and CDR2 LQKENI come from the germline V gene. V gave up 4 bases and J gave up 6 bases, with 13 bases separating them. This CDR3 has 14 residues. The CDR3 here is CASSQAGVSQPQHF. CDR3 nucleotide sequence: TGTGCCAGCTCACAGGCAGGGGTTTCTCAGCCCCAGCATTTT.

The chain employs TRBV19 and TRBJ2-1; D gene unclear. Germline values: CDR1 LNHDA, CDR2 SQIVND (reference sequence). This CDR3 has 13 amino acids. V was trimmed by 2 bases and J by 4 bases, leaving 6 bases between them. This chain's CDR3 is CASSISLYNEQFF. The CDR3 DNA reads as TGTGCCAGTAGTATATCCCTGTACAATGAGCAGTTCTTC. Complete variable domain (other parts from reference TRBV19 and TRBJ2-1): DGGITQSPKYLFRKEGQNVTLSCEQNLNHDAMYWYRQDPGQGLRLIYYSQIVNDFQKGDIAEGYSVSREKKESFPLTVTSAQKNPTAFYLCASSISLYNEQFFGPGTRLTVL.

V gene TRBV7-2 combines with J gene TRBJ1-2; D uncertain. This CDR3 comprises 14 residues. The ends were cut back, 1 base at V and 4 bases at J, with 10 bases in the middle. CDR1 and CDR2 from the germline V gene are SGHTA and FQGNSA. CDR3 loop: CASSLEGLTYGYTF. CDR3 nucleotides: TGTGCCAGCAGCTTAGAGGGCCTAACCTATGGCTACACCTTC.

The chain recombines TRBV28 with TRBJ2-2; unclear D gene. Trimming removed 8 bases at V and 3 bases at J, with 7 bases between. Germline V gives CDR1 MDHEN, CDR2 SYDVKM. This CDR3 has 12 residues. The CDR3 sequence: CASSSYTGELFF. In nucleotides, the CDR3 is TGTGCCAGCTCGAGTTACACCGGGGAGCTGTTTTTT.

The chain employs TRBV28 and TRBJ1-2; the match to TRBD1 covers 7 bases. Germline assignment: CDR1 MDHEN and CDR2 SYDVKM. The CDR3 contains 14 residues. V was clipped by 10 bases and J by 4 bases; unmatched bases: 12. The CDR3 DNA reads TGTGCCACGAGCCGAGGGGGCAAAACCTATGGCTACACCTTC. Translated: CATSRGGKTYGYTF.

The chain links TRBV28 to TRBJ1-3; D might be TRBD1 (5 bases). V was cut by 6 bases and J by 0 bases, with 15 bases left in between. Germline V lookup: CDR1 MDHEN, CDR2 SYDVKM. This CDR3 spans 16 amino acids. The CDR3 is CASRGSGSSSGNTIYF. CDR3 nucleotide sequence: TGTGCCAGCAGGGGGTCAGGGTCCAGCTCTGGAAACACCATATATTTT.

The chain couples TRBV11-3 to TRBJ2-1; 8 bases agree with TRBD2. Per the germline V gene, CDR1 is SGHNT and CDR2 is YENEEA. The CDR3 covers 13 residues. V trimming: 4 bases; J trimming: 9 bases; junction bases outside the gene matches: 5. The CDR3 DNA reads TGTGCCAGCAGCTCCGGGACTAGGCGTGAGCAGTTCTTC. Protein product: CASSSGTRREQFF.

V gene TRBV4-3 combines with J gene TRBJ2-5; D might be TRBD1 or TRBD2, each matching 6 bases. The germline V gene has CDR1 LGHNA and CDR2 YSLEER. V lost 2 bases and J 10 bases, leaving 23 bases between the germline ends. The CDR3 covers 16 residues. The CDR3 region is CASSQTSGAREDGQYF. CDR3 DNA sequence: TGCGCCAGCAGCCAAACCTCGGGGGCTCGCGAGGATGGCCAGTACTTC.

The rearrangement uses TRBV6-5 and TRBJ1-1; maybe TRBD1 (6 bases). Germline CDR1 and CDR2: MNHEY and SVGAGI. Trimming took off 5 bases at V and 2 bases at J, with 9 bases between the two ends. The CDR3 has 13 residues. The CDR3 reads CASSTGKNTEAFF. CDR3 bases: TGTGCCAGCAGTACAGGGAAAAACACTGAAGCTTTCTTT.

This chain joins TRBV7-9 and TRBJ1-1; D is uncertain. The CDR3 length is 15 residues. V dropped 4 bases and J dropped 4 bases, with 16 bases sitting between them. The germline CDR1 and CDR2 sequences are SEHNR and FQNEAQ (reference sequence). For the CDR3, the DNA is TGTGCCAGCAGCTCGGGCTTAGGGTGGCGCACTGAAGCTTTCTTT. Amino acid sequence: CASSSGLGWRTEAFF.

This clone was seen once. This rearrangement joins TRBV19 to TRBJ1-1; 11 bases are shared with TRBD1. The CDR3 loop spans 17 amino acids. The germline V gene encodes CDR1 LNHDA and CDR2 SQIVND (reference sequence). The V gene end was trimmed by 1 base and the J gene end by 5 bases; junction bases not matched to a gene: 9. CDR3 region: CASSIGADRGQKTEAFF. The DNA of the CDR3 is TGTGCCAGTAGTATAGGGGCGGACAGGGGGCAGAAGACTGAAGCTTTCTTT.

The chain couples TRBV19 to TRBJ2-1, with 9 bases fitting TRBD2. CDR3 size: 16 residues. Germline CDR1 reads LNHDA; CDR2 reads SQIVND (reference sequence). Trimming took 6 bases from V and 9 from J; bases not matched to a gene: 15. The CDR3 region is CASRAGTSLLRGEQFF. DNA of the CDR3: TGTGCCAGTAGGGCCGGGACTAGCCTCCTTCGAGGTGAGCAGTTCTTC.

This chain joins TRBV4-1 and TRBJ1-2; D remains unclear. The CDR3 has 14 amino acids. V lost 5 bases and J lost 4, with 14 bases in between. Germline assignment: CDR1 MGHRA and CDR2 YSYEKL. The CDR3 nucleotides are TGCGCCAGCAGCAACCGGGAGTTTAGCTATGGCTACACCTTC. It is translated as CASSNREFSYGYTF.

The V gene is TRBV5-1, the J gene TRBJ2-7; D is uncertain. From germline, CDR1 is SGHRS and CDR2 YFSETQ. This CDR3 contains 11 residues. Trimming left V 4 bases short and J 7 bases short, with 9 bases between. The DNA of the CDR3 is TGCGCCAGCAGCACCTCAGGAGAGCAGTACTTC. Translated, it gives CASSTSGEQYF.

This rearrangement joins TRBV5-8 to TRBJ2-1, with TRBD2 matching over 7 bases. Germline lookup yields CDR1 SGHTS and CDR2 YDEGEE. The CDR3 is made up of 16 amino acids. V dropped 3 bases and J dropped 3; count of bases not matched to a gene: 9. Written as DNA, the CDR3 is TGTGCCAGCAGCTGGTCGGCGGGAGCCGGCTACAATGAGCAGTTCTTC. This gives the protein CASSWSAGAGYNEQFF.

V usage is TRBV28 and J usage is TRBJ2-7, with 8 bases identical to TRBD1. The CDR3 is made up of 13 amino acids. CDR1 is MDHEN, CDR2 SYDVKM, per germline. V shed 6 bases and J 4 bases; nucleotides not matched to a gene: 5. CDR3 protein: CASRPQGAYEQYF. Here the CDR3 DNA reads TGTGCCAGCAGGCCCCAGGGGGCTTACGAGCAGTACTTC.

V gene TRBV28 combines with J gene TRBJ1-2; 7 bases line up with TRBD1. CDR3 length equals 15 residues. Germline V CDR1 and CDR2: MDHEN, SYDVKM. Trimming cost V 2 bases and J 4 bases; bases outside gene matches: 7. Here the CDR3 DNA reads TGTGCCAGCAGTTTACCGGGGACAGCCTTCTATGGCTACACCTTC. Amino acids: CASSLPGTAFYGYTF.

The chain has TRBV14 and TRBJ1-6; D not certain. Trimming pared 6 bases from V and 15 bases from J, leaving 18 bases between. This CDR3 comprises 13 residues. Germline CDR1 and CDR2: SGHDN and FVKESK. CDR3 in amino acids: CASSSFRGGGLHF. CDR3 sequence (DNA): TGTGCCAGCAGTTCCTTTAGAGGAGGTGGCCTCCACTTT.

This chain connects TRBV19 to TRBJ1-1, with D perhaps matching TRBD1 (5 bases). The CDR3 totals 15 residues. Per the germline V gene, CDR1 is LNHDA and CDR2 is SQIVND (reference sequence). Trimming shortened V by 4 bases and J by 4 bases, and 16 bases separated the two germline ends. Here the CDR3 DNA reads TGTGCCAGTAGTACGGGGCAGGGATGGGTCACTGAAGCTTTCTTT. Translated, it gives CASSTGQGWVTEAFF.

The gene calls are TRBV2 and TRBJ2-2; 7 bases fit TRBD1. Germline V gene sequence: CDR1 SNHLY, CDR2 FYNNEI. The CDR3 has 15 amino acids. The ends lost 9 bases at V and 1 base at J; junction bases unmatched: 8. The CDR3 loop is CASNGRQGNTGELFF. The CDR3 bases are TGTGCCAGTAATGGCCGACAGGGGAACACCGGGGAGCTGTTTTTT. The entire variable domain, with the rest obtained from reference TRBV2 and TRBJ2-2, is as follows: EPEVTQTPSHQVTQMGQEVILRCVPISNHLYFYWYRQILGQKVEFLVSFYNNEISEKSEIFDDQFSVERPDGSNFTLKIRSTKLEDSAMYFCASNGRQGNTGELFFGEGSRLTVL.

The gene calls are TRBV9 and TRBJ1-2; TRBD1 matches at 9 bases. J lost 6 bases, V lost 5 bases, and 5 bases had no gene match. The CDR3 has 13 residues. Germline assignment: CDR1 SGDLS and CDR2 YYNGEE. CDR3: CASRGTGRDGYTF. The DNA for the CDR3 is TGTGCCAGCAGGGGGACAGGGAGAGATGGCTACACCTTC. Variable domain in full (rest from reference TRBV9 and TRBJ1-2): DSGVTQTPKHLITATGQRVTLRCSPRSGDLSVYWYQQSLDQGLQFLIQYYNGEERAKGNILERFSAQQFPDLHSELNLSSLELGDSALYFCASRGTGRDGYTFGSGTRLTVV.

This clone was detected once. V is TRBV9 and J is TRBJ2-1, with a possible D match to TRBD2 (6 bases). Germline CDR1 SGDLS, CDR2 YYNGEE. Between the trimmed V and J ends, which lost 3 bases and 6 bases, there was a span of 10 bases. The CDR3 length is 13 residues. CDR3 coding DNA: TGTGCCAGCAGCGGTCTAGCGAGCAATGAGCAGTTCTTC. Translation: CASSGLASNEQFF.

The gene calls are TRBV28 and TRBJ1-6, with D hard to call. The CDR3 sequence is 16 residues long. V shed 5 bases and J shed 0 bases, with 11 bases lying between them. CDR1 is MDHEN, CDR2 SYDVKM, per germline. CDR3 in DNA: TGTGCCAGCAGTCTATTCATGAGCTCCTATAATTCACCCCTCCACTTT. This translates into CASSLFMSSYNSPLHF.

The chain has TRBV7-9 and TRBJ1-1, with 9 bases aligning to TRBD1. CDR1 and CDR2 (germline): SEHNR, FQNEAQ (reference sequence). V dropped 5 bases and J dropped 3; count of bases not matched to a gene: 7. This CDR3 has 15 amino acids. CDR3 coding DNA: TGTGCCAGCAGCCCACAGGGGGCAGGGGACACTGAAGCTTTCTTT. Amino acids: CASSPQGAGDTEAFF.